A single sample is the source of the 8 T cell receptor beta chains below, sequenced in a study of T cells in tuberculosis. Method: immunoSEQ multiplex PCR; TCRdb's copy keeps in-frame clones and lacks some. This table holds about 43,000 clones, about 94% found once. Sequenced sample: PBMCs. All receptors come from a donor between 10 and 35 years old with latent tuberculosis or without tuberculosis infection. Some clones in this sample may be carry-over from other donors' samples.

V and J are TRBV4-1 and TRBJ1-4, with 9 bases fitting TRBD1. The CDR3 covers 16 residues. Germline assignment: CDR1 MGHRA and CDR2 YSYEKL. V shed 0 bases and J 6 bases; nucleotides not matched to a gene: 5. The CDR3 nucleotides read TGCGCCAGCAGCCAAGATTTGGGACAGGGATATGAAAAACTGTTTTTT. It codes for CASSQDLGQGYEKLFF.

This clone was seen only once. This chain links TRBV28 with TRBJ2-3, with TRBD1 matching over 10 bases. Trimming took 5 bases from V and 3 from J; bases not matched to a gene: 8. The CDR3 consists of 16 residues. The germline V gene has CDR1 MDHEN and CDR2 SYDVKM. CDR3 amino acids: CASSARDRGRTDTQYF. The CDR3 DNA reads as TGTGCCAGCAGTGCTCGGGACAGGGGTCGGACAGATACGCAGTATTTT.

The chain couples TRBV7-2 to TRBJ1-4, with TRBD1 identical over 7 bases. The CDR3 runs to 14 residues. From germline, CDR1 is SGHTA and CDR2 FQGNSA. Trimming removed 2 bases from V and 6 bases from J; junction bases left unmatched: 3. The CDR3 nucleotides read TGTGCCAGCAGCTTAAGACAGGGCCATGAAAAACTGTTTTTT. It yields the protein CASSLRQGHEKLFF.

The rearrangement uses TRBV25-1 and TRBJ2-7, with D possibly being TRBD2 (6 bases). This CDR3 contains 12 residues. Trimming pared 4 bases from V and 4 bases from J, leaving 8 bases between. Germline V lookup: CDR1 MGHDK, CDR2 SYGVNS. The CDR3 nucleotides are TGTGCCAGCAGTGCCCGGGAGTACGAGCAGTACTTC. Encoded protein: CASSAREYEQYF.

This clone has a single count. The chain uses TRBV2 and TRBJ1-5, with TRBD1 matching over 8 bases. Germline assignment: CDR1 SNHLY and CDR2 FYNNEI. The CDR3 is made up of 15 amino acids. The ends lost 7 bases at V and 7 bases at J; junction bases unmatched: 12. The CDR3 DNA follows: TGTGCCAGCACCGGGGAGACAGGGGTGAGCCAGCCCCAGCATTTT. Translation: CASTGETGVSQPQHF.

This clone was detected only once. The CDR3 DNA sequence: TGTGCCAGCAATAATGGGGTAGGGGCGCTGGACGAGCAGTACTTC. Amino acids: CASNNGVGALDEQYF. The chain is built from TRBV27 and TRBJ2-7; a weak D match, TRBD1 (5 bases). Trimming removed 7 bases from V and 5 bases from J, with 21 bases in between. This CDR3 contains 15 residues. Germline V CDR1 and CDR2: MNHEY, SMNVEV (reference sequence).

This sequence joins TRBV28 and TRBJ2-7; perhaps TRBD2 as D (6 bases). The CDR3 runs 14 residues. Germline V gives CDR1 MDHEN, CDR2 SYDVKM. V was clipped by 11 bases and J by 3 bases, with 20 bases between them. In nucleotides, the CDR3 is TGTGCCGCTGGGGGTCCGGGAGAACACTACGAGCAGTACTTC. Translating gives CAAGGPGEHYEQYF.

This clone was counted once. The rearrangement links TRBV10-2 to TRBJ1-1; unclear D gene. This CDR3 comprises 14 residues. The germline V and J ends were trimmed by 3 bases and 3 bases, with 11 bases remaining between them. Germline V gives CDR1 WSHSY, CDR2 SAAADI. Written as DNA, the CDR3 is TGCGCCAGCAGTGAATTGGGGAGAGACACTGAAGCTTTCTTT. Translated, it gives CASSELGRDTEAFF.